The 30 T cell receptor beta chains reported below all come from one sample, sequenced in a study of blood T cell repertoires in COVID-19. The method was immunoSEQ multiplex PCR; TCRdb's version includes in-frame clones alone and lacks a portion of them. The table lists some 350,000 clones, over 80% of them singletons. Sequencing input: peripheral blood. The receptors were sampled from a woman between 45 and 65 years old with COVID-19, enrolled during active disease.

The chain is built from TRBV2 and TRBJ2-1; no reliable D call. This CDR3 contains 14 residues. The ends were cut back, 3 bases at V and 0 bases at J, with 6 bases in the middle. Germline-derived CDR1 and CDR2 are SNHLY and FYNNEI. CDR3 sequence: CASSEGSSYNEQFF. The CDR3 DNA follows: TGTGCCAGCAGTGAGGGCTCCTCCTACAATGAGCAGTTCTTC.

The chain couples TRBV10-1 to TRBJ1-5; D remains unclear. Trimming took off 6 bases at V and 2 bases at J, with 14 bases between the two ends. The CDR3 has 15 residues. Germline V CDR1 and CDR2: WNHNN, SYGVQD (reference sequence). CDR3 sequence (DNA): TGCGCCAGCAGCCAAGGAGGACCCGGCAATCAGCCCCAGCATTTT. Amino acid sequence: CASSQGGPGNQPQHF.

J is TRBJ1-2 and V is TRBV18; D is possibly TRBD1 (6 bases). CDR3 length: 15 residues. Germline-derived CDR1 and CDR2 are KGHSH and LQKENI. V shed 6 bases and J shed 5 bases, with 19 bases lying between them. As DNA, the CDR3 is TGTGCCAGCTCCCCGGTACAGGGATTTGGATATGGCTACACCTTC. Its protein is CASSPVQGFGYGYTF.

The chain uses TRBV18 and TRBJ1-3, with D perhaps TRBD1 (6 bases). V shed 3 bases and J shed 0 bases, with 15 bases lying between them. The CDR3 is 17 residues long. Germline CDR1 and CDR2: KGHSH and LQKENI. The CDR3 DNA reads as TGTGCCAGCTCACCTGAGGGGGGGGCGAACTCTGGAAACACCATATATTTT. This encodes CASSPEGGANSGNTIYF.

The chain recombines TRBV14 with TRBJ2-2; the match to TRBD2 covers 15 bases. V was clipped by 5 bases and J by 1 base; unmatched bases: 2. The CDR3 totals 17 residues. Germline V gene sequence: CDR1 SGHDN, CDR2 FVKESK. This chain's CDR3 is CASSGLAGGRNTGELFF. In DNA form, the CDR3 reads TGTGCCAGCAGCGGACTAGCGGGAGGGCGGAACACCGGGGAGCTGTTTTTT.

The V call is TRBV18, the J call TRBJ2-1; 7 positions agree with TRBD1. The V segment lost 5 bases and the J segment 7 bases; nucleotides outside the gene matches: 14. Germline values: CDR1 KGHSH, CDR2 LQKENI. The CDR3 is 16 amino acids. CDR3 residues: CASSSDSAGGRNEQFF. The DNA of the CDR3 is TGTGCCAGCTCATCGGATAGCGCAGGGGGAAGAAATGAGCAGTTCTTC. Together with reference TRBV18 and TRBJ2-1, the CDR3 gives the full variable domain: NAGVMQNPRHLVRRRGQEARLRCSPMKGHSHVYWYRQLPEEGLKFMVYLQKENIIDESGMPKERFSAEFPKEGPSILRIQQVVRGDSAAYFCASSSDSAGGRNEQFFGPGTRLTVL.

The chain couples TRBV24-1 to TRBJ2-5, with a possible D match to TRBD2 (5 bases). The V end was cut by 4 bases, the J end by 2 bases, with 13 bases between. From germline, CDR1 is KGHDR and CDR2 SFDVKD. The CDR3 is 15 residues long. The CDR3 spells CATSETLTGQETQYF. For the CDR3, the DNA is TGTGCCACCAGTGAAACCCTTACGGGACAAGAGACCCAGTACTTC.

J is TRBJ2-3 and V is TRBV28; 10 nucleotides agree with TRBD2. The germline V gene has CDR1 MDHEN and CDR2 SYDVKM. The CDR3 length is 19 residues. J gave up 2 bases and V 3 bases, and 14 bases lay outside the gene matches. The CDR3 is CASSLKLNILAGATDTQYF. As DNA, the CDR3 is TGTGCCAGCAGTTTGAAGCTTAATATTCTAGCGGGGGCCACAGATACGCAGTATTTT.

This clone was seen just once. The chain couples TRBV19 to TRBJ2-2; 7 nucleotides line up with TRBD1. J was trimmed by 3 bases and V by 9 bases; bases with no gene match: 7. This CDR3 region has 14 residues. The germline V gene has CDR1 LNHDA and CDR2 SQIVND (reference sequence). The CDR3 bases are TGTGCCAGCACAGGGGAGTTTTACACCGGGGAGCTGTTTTTT. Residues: CASTGEFYTGELFF.

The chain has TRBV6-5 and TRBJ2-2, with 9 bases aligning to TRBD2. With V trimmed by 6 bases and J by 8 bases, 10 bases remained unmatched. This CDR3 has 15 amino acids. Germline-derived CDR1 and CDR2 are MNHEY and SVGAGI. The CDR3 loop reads CASRYSGRNLGELFF. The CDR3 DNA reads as TGTGCCAGCAGATACAGCGGGAGGAACTTGGGGGAGCTGTTTTTT.

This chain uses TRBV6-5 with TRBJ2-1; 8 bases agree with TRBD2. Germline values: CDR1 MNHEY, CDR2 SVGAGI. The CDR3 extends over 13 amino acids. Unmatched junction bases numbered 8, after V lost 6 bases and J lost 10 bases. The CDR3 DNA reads TGTGCCAGCAGCCCAGGCGGGGGGCCCGAGCAGTTCTTC. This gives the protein CASSPGGGPEQFF.

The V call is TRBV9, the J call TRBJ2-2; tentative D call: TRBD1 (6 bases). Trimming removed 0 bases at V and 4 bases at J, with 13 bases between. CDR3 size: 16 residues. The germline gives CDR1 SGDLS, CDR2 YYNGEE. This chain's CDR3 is CASSVGGTLGTGELFF. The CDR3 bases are TGTGCCAGCAGCGTAGGGGGGACATTGGGCACCGGGGAGCTGTTTTTT.

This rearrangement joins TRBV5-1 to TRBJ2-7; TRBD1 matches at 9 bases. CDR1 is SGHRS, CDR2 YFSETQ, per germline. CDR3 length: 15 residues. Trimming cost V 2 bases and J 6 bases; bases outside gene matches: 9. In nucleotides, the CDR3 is TGCGCCAGCAGCTTTGCCGGGACAGGGTCCCTCGAGCAGTACTTC. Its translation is CASSFAGTGSLEQYF.

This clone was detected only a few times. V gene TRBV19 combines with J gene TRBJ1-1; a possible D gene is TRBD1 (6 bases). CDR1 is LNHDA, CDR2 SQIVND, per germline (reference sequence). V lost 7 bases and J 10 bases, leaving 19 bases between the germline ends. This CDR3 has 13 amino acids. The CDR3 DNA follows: TGTGCCAGTATCGGGGGGGCGGAAGAGGTAGCTTTCTTT. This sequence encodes CASIGGAEEVAFF.

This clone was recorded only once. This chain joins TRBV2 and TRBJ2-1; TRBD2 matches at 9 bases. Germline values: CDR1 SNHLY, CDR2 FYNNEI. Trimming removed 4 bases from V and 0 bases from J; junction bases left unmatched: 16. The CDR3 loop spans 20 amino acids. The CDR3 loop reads CASSGSSGSGLPSSYNEQFF. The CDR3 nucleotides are TGTGCCAGCAGTGGTAGTAGCGGGAGTGGGCTTCCTTCCTCCTACAATGAGCAGTTCTTC.

The CDR3 coding sequence is TGTGCCAGCAGCGTCGCGGGACTATCCAGCAATGAGCAGTTCTTC. Its translation: CASSVAGLSSNEQFF. V usage is TRBV9 and J usage is TRBJ2-1, with 7 bases matching TRBD2. Germline loops: CDR1 SGDLS, CDR2 YYNGEE. The CDR3 is 15 residues long. V gave up 2 bases and J gave up 6 bases; unmatched junction bases: 8.

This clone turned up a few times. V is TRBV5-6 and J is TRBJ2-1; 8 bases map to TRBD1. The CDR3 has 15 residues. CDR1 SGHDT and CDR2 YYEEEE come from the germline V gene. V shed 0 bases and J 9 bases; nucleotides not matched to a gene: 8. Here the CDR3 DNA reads TGTGCCAGCAGCTTGGTGGACAGGGTCTCACGTGAGCAGTTCTTC. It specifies CASSLVDRVSREQFF.

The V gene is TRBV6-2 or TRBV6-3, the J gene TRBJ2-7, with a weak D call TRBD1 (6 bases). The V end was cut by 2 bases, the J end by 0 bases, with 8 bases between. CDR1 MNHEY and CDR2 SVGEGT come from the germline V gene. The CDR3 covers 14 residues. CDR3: CASSYRTASYEQYF. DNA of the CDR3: TGTGCCAGCAGTTACCGGACAGCCTCCTACGAGCAGTACTTC.

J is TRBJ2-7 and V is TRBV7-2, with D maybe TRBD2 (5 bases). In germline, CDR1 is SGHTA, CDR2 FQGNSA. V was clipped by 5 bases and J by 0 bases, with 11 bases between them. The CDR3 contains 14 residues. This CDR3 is CASSRGLDSYEQYF. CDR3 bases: TGTGCCAGCAGCCGTGGACTGGACTCCTACGAGCAGTACTTC.

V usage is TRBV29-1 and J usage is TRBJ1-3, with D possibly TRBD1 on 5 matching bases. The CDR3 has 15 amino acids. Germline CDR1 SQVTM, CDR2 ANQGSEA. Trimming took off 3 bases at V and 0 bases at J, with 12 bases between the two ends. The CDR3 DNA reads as TGCAGCGTTGATTCCACAGGATCCTCTGGAAACACCATATATTTT. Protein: CSVDSTGSSGNTIYF. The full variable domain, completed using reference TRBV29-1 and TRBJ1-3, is SAVISQKPSRDICQRGTSLTIQCQVDSQVTMMFWYRQQPGQSLTLIATANQGSEATYESGFVIDKFPISRPNLTFSTLTVSNMSPEDSSIYLCSVDSTGSSGNTIYFGEGSWLTVV.

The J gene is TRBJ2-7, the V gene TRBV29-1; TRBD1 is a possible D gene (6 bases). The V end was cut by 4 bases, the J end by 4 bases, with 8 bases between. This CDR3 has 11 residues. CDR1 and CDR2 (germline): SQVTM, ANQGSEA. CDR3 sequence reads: CSVGTDYEQYF. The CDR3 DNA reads TGCAGCGTTGGGACAGATTACGAGCAGTACTTC.

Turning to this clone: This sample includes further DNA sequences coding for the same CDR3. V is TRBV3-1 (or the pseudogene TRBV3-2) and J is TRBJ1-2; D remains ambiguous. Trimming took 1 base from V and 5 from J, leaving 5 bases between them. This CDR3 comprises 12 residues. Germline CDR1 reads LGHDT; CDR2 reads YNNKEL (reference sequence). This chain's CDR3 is CASSQGGYGYTF. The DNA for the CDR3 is TGTGCCAGCAGCCAAGGAGGGTATGGCTACACCTTC.

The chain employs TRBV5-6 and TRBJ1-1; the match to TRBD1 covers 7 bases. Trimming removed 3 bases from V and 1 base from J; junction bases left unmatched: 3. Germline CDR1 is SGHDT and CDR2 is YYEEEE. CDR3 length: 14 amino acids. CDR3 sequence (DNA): TGTGCCAGCAGCTGGGCAGGGGGGAACACTGAAGCTTTCTTT. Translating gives CASSWAGGNTEAFF.

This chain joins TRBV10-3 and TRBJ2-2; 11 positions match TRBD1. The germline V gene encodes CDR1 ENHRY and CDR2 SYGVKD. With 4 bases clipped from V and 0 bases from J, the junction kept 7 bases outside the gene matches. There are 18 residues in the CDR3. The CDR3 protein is CAISGPGQGEPNTGELFF. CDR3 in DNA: TGTGCCATCAGTGGGCCGGGACAGGGGGAACCGAACACCGGGGAGCTGTTTTTT.

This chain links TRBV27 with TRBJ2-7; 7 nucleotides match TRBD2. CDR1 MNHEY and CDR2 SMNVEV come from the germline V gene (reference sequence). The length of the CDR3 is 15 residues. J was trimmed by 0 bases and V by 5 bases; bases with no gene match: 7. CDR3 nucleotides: TGTGCCAGCAGTCTCCTAGCGGCCGGCTCCTACGAGCAGTACTTC. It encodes CASSLLAAGSYEQYF.

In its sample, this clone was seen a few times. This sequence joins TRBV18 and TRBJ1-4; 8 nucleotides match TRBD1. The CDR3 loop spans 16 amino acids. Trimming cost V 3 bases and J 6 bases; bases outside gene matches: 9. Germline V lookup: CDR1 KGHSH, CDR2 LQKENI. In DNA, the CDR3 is TGTGCCAGCTCACCCCAGAGGACAGGGAATGATGAAAAACTGTTTTTT. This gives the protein CASSPQRTGNDEKLFF. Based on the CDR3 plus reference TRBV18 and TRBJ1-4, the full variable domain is NAGVMQNPRHLVRRRGQEARLRCSPMKGHSHVYWYRQLPEEGLKFMVYLQKENIIDESGMPKERFSAEFPKEGPSILRIQQVVRGDSAAYFCASSPQRTGNDEKLFFGSGTQLSVL.

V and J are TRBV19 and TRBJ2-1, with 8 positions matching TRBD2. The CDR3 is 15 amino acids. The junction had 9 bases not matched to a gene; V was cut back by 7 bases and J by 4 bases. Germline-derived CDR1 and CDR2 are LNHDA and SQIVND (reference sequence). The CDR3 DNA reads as TGTGCCAGTACCCCAGTCGCGGGAGGATACAATGAGCAGTTCTTC. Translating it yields CASTPVAGGYNEQFF.

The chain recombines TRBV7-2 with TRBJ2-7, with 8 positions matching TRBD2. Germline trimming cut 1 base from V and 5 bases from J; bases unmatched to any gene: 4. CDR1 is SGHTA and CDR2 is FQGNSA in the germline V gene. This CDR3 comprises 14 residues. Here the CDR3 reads CASSLGLAWDEQYF. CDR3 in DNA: TGTGCCAGCAGCTTAGGACTAGCGTGGGACGAGCAGTACTTC.

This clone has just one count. CDR3 protein: CASSPTRGIGELFF. The CDR3 DNA reads as TGTGCCAGCAGCCCCACCAGGGGAATCGGGGAGCTGTTTTTT. V gene TRBV2 combines with J gene TRBJ2-2; perhaps TRBD1 as D (6 bases). Germline-derived CDR1 and CDR2 are SNHLY and FYNNEI. The CDR3 is 14 residues long. Trimming took 6 bases from V and 7 from J, leaving 15 bases between them. Combining the CDR3 with reference TRBV2 and TRBJ2-2 gives the whole variable domain EPEVTQTPSHQVTQMGQEVILRCVPISNHLYFYWYRQILGQKVEFLVSFYNNEISEKSEIFDDQFSVERPDGSNFTLKIRSTKLEDSAMYFCASSPTRGIGELFFGEGSRLTVL.

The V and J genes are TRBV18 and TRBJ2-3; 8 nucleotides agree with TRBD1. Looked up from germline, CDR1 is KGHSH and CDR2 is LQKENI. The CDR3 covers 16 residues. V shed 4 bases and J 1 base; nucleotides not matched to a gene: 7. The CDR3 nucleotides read TGTGCCAGCTCACTAGACAGGGGCGGTGGCACAGATACGCAGTATTTT. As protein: CASSLDRGGGTDTQYF.